This T cell receptor (beta chain) was captured by sequencing in a study of blood T cells in healthy people across ages. CDR1 and CDR2 (germline): SGHRS, YFSETQ. There are 13 residues in the CDR3. Regarding this clonotype: At one boundary the junction diverges from the germline segment, which might be a read error.

The use of a sample-barcoded 5' primer and a J-beta primer mix characterized a second PCR of roughly 6 to 11 cycles. TCRdb re-derived calls from the 5' RACE reads in MiXCR, one entry per CDR3 protein. The table shows approximately 800,000 distinct CDR3 sequences, with roughly 25% occurring only once. These data also formed part of another study, on T cells of mothers and their children. That report adds: All extracted RNA went into cDNA synthesis, approximately 1.5 ug per 15 ul. Each child contributed approximately 2.9 million TCR beta CDR3 reads, while each mother contributed over 9.5 million.

The clonotype was recovered from a boy aged 5-17 years in good health. This chain connects TRBV5-1 to TRBJ2-4; 7 nucleotides align to TRBD1. The source material was blood. The CDR3 nucleotides are TGCGCCAGCAGCTTGAGACAGGGAAACACTCAGTACTTC. Translation gives CASSLRQGNTQYF. Complete variable domain (other parts from reference TRBV5-1 and TRBJ2-4): KAGVTQTPRYLIKTRGQQVTLSCSPISGHRSVSWYQQTPGQGLQFLFEYFSETQRNKGNFPGRFSGRQFSNSRSEMNVSTLELGDSALYLCASSLRQGNTQYFGAGTRLSVL.